These 14 T cell receptor beta chains were sequenced from one sample in a study of cytomegalovirus exposure and HLA in healthy donors. This PCR relied on a set of 60 Vbeta primers and 13 Jbeta primers. Some clones are missing from TCRdb's copy, which holds only in-frame ones; the method was immunoSEQ multiplex PCR. The sample has 120,000 to 150,000 clones; nearly 80% are singletons. The sample taken for sequencing was PBMCs. These receptors were collected from a man aged 35 to 55 in good health and CMV-seropositive.

This clone turned up a few times. This rearrangement joins TRBV30 to TRBJ2-6; 9 bases are shared with TRBD1. The V gene's germline CDR1 is GTSNPN and CDR2 SVGIG (reference sequence). CDR3 length: 17 amino acids. V lost 3 bases to trimming and J lost 0 bases; unmatched junction nucleotides: 6. The CDR3 DNA reads as TGTGCCTGGAGCCGGGACAGGGCCATCTCTGGGGCCAACGTCCTGACTTTC. It specifies CAWSRDRAISGANVLTF. The full variable domain, rest sourced from reference TRBV30 and TRBJ2-6, is SQTIHQWPATLVQPVGSPLSLECTVEGTSNPNLYWYRQAAGRGLQLLFYSVGIGQISSEVPQNLSASRPQDRQFILSSKKLLLSDSGFYLCAWSRDRAISGANVLTFGAGSRLTVL.

The rearrangement joins TRBV18 to TRBJ2-7, with 9 bases fitting TRBD1. CDR1 is KGHSH and CDR2 is LQKENI in the germline V gene. The CDR3 contains 15 residues. V was clipped by 0 bases and J by 6 bases; unmatched bases: 6. The CDR3 DNA sequence: TGTGCCAGCTCACCACCCGGGACAGGGTATCTCGAGCAGTACTTC. This gives the protein CASSPPGTGYLEQYF.

The chain couples TRBV28 to TRBJ1-2; D gene unclear. CDR1 and CDR2 from the germline V gene are MDHEN and SYDVKM. V was trimmed by 2 bases and J by 0 bases, leaving 7 bases between them. The CDR3 has 14 residues. The CDR3 region is CASSLGNTNYGYTF. DNA of the CDR3: TGTGCCAGCAGTTTAGGTAACACTAACTATGGCTACACCTTC.

This clone came up a few times. The gene calls are TRBV29-1 and TRBJ1-2, with D uncertain. The CDR3 extends over 10 amino acids. The V end was cut by 3 bases, the J end by 6 bases, with 5 bases between. Per germline, CDR1 SQVTM and CDR2 ANQGSEA. The CDR3 region has the DNA TGCAGCGTTGATGGCCATGGCTACACCTTC. As protein: CSVDGHGYTF.

The chain recombines TRBV18 with TRBJ1-1, with D perhaps matching TRBD1 (5 bases). CDR1 KGHSH and CDR2 LQKENI come from the germline V gene. The V gene lost 1 base and the J gene lost 4 bases, with 7 bases spanning the gap. The CDR3 is made up of 13 amino acids. CDR3 DNA sequence: TGTGCCAGCTCACCACAAGGGGTCACTGAAGCTTTCTTT. As protein: CASSPQGVTEAFF.

The chain carries TRBV7-2 and TRBJ1-2, with 7 nucleotides matching TRBD1. Germline CDR1 and CDR2: SGHTA and FQGNSA. The V and J ends lost 5 bases and 4 bases, in that order; junction bases with no gene match: 7. CDR3 length equals 14 residues. CDR3 nucleotide sequence: TGTGCCAGCAGCCACCCCGGGACAGTCTATGGCTACACCTTC. Protein: CASSHPGTVYGYTF.

The chain couples TRBV28 to TRBJ2-3, with 7 bases fitting TRBD2. The CDR3 is 15 residues long. Trimming removed 2 bases from V and 2 bases from J; junction bases left unmatched: 4. The V gene's germline CDR1 is MDHEN and CDR2 SYDVKM. The CDR3 nucleotides are TGTGCCAGCAGTTTAATGGGGACTAACACAGATACGCAGTATTTT. Translating gives CASSLMGTNTDTQYF.

This clone was picked up one time. The rearrangement joins TRBV6-6 to TRBJ2-5; D uncertain. Gene TRBJ2-7 matches the end of the DNA better, so the J call may be wrong. The CDR3 totals 11 residues. In germline, CDR1 is MNHNY, CDR2 SVGAGI (reference sequence). The CDR3 nucleotides read TGTGCCAGCAGTTATGACTCCGAGCAGTACTTC. It specifies CASSYDSEQYF.

For this clone: In the same sample, other DNA sequences code for this CDR3. This sequence joins TRBV27 and TRBJ1-2; 8 bases match TRBD1. Per the germline V gene, CDR1 is MNHEY and CDR2 is SMNVEV (reference sequence). The J segment lost 4 bases and the V segment lost 5 bases, leaving 3 bases of the junction unmatched. The CDR3 length is 13 residues. The CDR3 region is CASSPTGGYGYTF. The CDR3 DNA reads TGTGCCAGCAGTCCAACAGGGGGCTATGGCTACACCTTC.

The rearrangement joins TRBV5-1 to TRBJ2-5, with TRBD1 as a possible D gene (5 bases). The CDR3 totals 14 residues. V lost 5 bases and J lost 5, with 16 bases in between. Germline V gene lookup returns CDR1 SGHRS and CDR2 YFSETQ. DNA of the CDR3: TGCGCCAGCAGTCTACAGGTCCCACGGGAGACCCAGTACTTC. Amino acids: CASSLQVPRETQYF.

About this clone: As the CDR3 is not closed by the conserved phenylalanine or tryptophan, this likely results from a read error. The CDR3: CASSQTVDRRHRYEQYL. CDR3 sequence (DNA): TGTGCCAGCAGCCAAACTGTTGATCGGAGGCACCGCTACGAGCAGTACCTC. This sequence joins TRBV14 and TRBJ2-7; tentative D call: TRBD2 (5 bases). Germline loops: CDR1 SGHDN, CDR2 FVKESK. The V and J ends lost 2 bases and 3 bases respectively, with 20 bases between them. The CDR3 totals 17 residues.

The chain employs TRBV7-9 and TRBJ2-1; 7 positions match TRBD1. V dropped 5 bases and J dropped 8; count of bases not matched to a gene: 15. The CDR3 runs to 16 residues. CDR1 is SEHNR, CDR2 FQNEAQ, per germline (reference sequence). This CDR3 is CASSPDIRTGAHEQFF. CDR3 DNA: TGTGCCAGCAGCCCCGATATTAGGACAGGAGCCCATGAGCAGTTCTTC.

In its sample, this clone was seen a few times. This chain links TRBV5-1 with TRBJ1-4, with D perhaps matching TRBD1 (6 bases). Trimming left V 1 base short and J 8 bases short, with 18 bases between. Looked up from germline, CDR1 is SGHRS and CDR2 is YFSETQ. This CDR3 has 16 residues. CDR3 region: CASSLLGAPPGEKLFF. The CDR3 nucleotides are TGCGCCAGCAGCTTGTTGGGGGCCCCCCCGGGGGAAAAACTGTTTTTT.

Points on this clone: At one boundary the junction diverges from the germline segment, which might be a read error. The CDR3, as DNA: TGTGCCAGCAGCTTAGGTCGGGACAGTTACGTCTTC. It encodes CASSLGRDSYVF. This rearrangement joins TRBV7-2 to TRBJ1-2; 7 positions match TRBD1. The CDR3 loop spans 12 amino acids. Germline CDR1 is SGHTA and CDR2 is FQGNSA.